This T cell receptor beta chain was sequenced in a study of T cells in Graves' hyperthyroidism and ophthalmopathy. CDR1 is ENHRY and CDR2 is SYGVKD in the germline V gene. This CDR3 is 13 amino acids long. V shed 6 bases, J shed 7 bases, and the junction held 8 bases outside the gene matches. Study outcomes and limitations: It was a median 6.5 months before onset that the model predicted ophthalmopathy. Expanded thyroid clonotypes (above 0.001) were mostly also found in blood.

Notes on this clonotype: Its target is unknown.

RNA transcripts were the template for amplifying TCR beta CDR3 regions. HTBI primers were the set used in a first-round RT-PCR of the TCR CDR3. TCRdb redid the calling of the multiplex PCR reads with MiXCR, one entry per CDR3 protein. Of 370,000 or so distinct CDR3 sequences in the sample, around 25% were seen once. Diagnosis relied on clinical symptoms, serum thyroxine and TRAb, thyroid ultrasound and orbital computed tomography. The sample consisted of blood. V and J are TRBV10-3 and TRBJ1-2; 7 positions agree with TRBD1. This sequence was found in a man aged 50 to 60 with Graves' hyperthyroidism. For the CDR3, the DNA is TGTGCCATCAGCCTAGACAGGGAAAGTGGCTACACCTTC. This translates into CAISLDRESGYTF.